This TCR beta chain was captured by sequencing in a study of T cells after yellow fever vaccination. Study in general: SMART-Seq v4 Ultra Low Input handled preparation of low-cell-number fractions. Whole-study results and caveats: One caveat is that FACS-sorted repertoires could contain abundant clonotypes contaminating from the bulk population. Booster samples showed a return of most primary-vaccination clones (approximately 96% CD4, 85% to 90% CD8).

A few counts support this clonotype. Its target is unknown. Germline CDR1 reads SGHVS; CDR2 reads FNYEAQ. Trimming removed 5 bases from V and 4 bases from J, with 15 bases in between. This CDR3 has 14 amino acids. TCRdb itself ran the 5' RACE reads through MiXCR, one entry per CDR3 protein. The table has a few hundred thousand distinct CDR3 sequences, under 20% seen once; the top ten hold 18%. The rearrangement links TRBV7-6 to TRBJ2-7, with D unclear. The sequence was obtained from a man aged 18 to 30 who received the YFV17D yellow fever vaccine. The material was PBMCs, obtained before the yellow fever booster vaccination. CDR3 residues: CASSLRVDAYEQYF. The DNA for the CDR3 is TGTGCCAGCAGCCTACGGGTGGATGCTTACGAGCAGTACTTC.